The 30 T cell receptor beta chains given below trace back to one sample, sequenced in a study of breast tumors, draining lymph nodes, adjacent tissues. The lymph nodes were axillary draining lymph nodes from breast cancer patients. TCRdb re-called the multiplex PCR reads through MiXCR, storing one row per CDR3 protein. The sample has more than 250,000 distinct CDR3 sequences; more than 30% are singletons. Source material: axillary lymph node tissue. The receptor set was obtained from a female donor with breast cancer. Some clones in this sample may be carry-over from other donors' samples.

With respect to this clonotype: The junction and the germline gene differ at one end; a read error may be behind it. The rearrangement joins TRBV7-9 to TRBJ2-5; TRBD2 agrees at 7 bases. This CDR3 has 15 amino acids. Germline lookup yields CDR1 SEHNR and CDR2 FQNEAQ (reference sequence). CDR3 protein: CASSHNPGLQGTQHF. The DNA for the CDR3 is TGTGCCAGCAGCCACAACCCGGGACTACAAGGGACCCAGCACTTC.

This clonotype occurred many times. The chain joins TRBV12-3 or TRBV12-4 to TRBJ2-3; D gene unclear. The CDR3 consists of 13 residues. The ends were cut back, 0 bases at V and 5 bases at J, with 6 bases in the middle. The CDR3 protein is CASSLAKRDTQYF. The CDR3 bases are TGTGCCAGCAGTTTAGCTAAGCGAGATACGCAGTATTTT.

On this clonotype: This may stem from a read error, because a much larger clone lies one nucleotide away. The chain recombines TRBV12-3 or TRBV12-4 with TRBJ2-2; D call uncertain. The V and J ends lost 3 bases and 6 bases respectively, with 8 bases between them. The CDR3 contains 13 residues. CDR3 nucleotides: TGTGCCAGCAGTTTGGAGTTCGCCGGGGAGCTGTTTTTT. It is translated as CASSLEFAGELFF.

The table lists this clonotype with many counts. Written as DNA, the CDR3 is TGTGCCAGCAGTGAATTGGCCCTTAGCGTCTCTGGGGCCAACGTCCTGACTTTC. Protein product: CASSELALSVSGANVLTF. The gene calls are TRBV6-1 and TRBJ2-6; TRBD2 might be the D (5 bases). The V end lost 2 bases, the J end lost 0 bases, and 14 bases lay between the germline ends. This CDR3 comprises 18 residues. Germline loops: CDR1 MNHNS, CDR2 SASEGT.

The chain links TRBV29-1 to TRBJ1-2, with 10 positions matching TRBD1. This CDR3 has 13 amino acids. The V and J ends lost 8 bases and 2 bases, in that order; junction bases with no gene match: 5. CDR1 and CDR2 from the germline V gene are SQVTM and ANQGSEA. CDR3: CSLLTGGNYGYTF. Here the CDR3 DNA reads TGCAGCTTATTGACAGGGGGCAACTATGGCTACACCTTC.

Note on this clonotype: At one end, the junction sequence differs from germline, possibly due to a read error. V is TRBV7-9 and J is TRBJ2-3; D is unresolved. CDR3 length: 16 residues. Germline loops: CDR1 SEHNR, CDR2 FQNEAQ (reference sequence). The CDR3 spells CASSFPRSAHTDTQYF. Here the CDR3 DNA reads TGTGCCAGCAGCTTCCCCCGGAGTGCCCACACAGATACGCAGTACTTT.

A note on this clonotype: A much larger clone lies one base from this, so it may be a read error. The J gene is TRBJ1-5, the V gene TRBV27; 7 bases match TRBD1. Germline CDR1 reads MNHEY; CDR2 reads SMNVEV (reference sequence). V trimming: 6 bases; J trimming: 6 bases; junction bases outside the gene matches: 2. CDR3 length: 12 residues. The CDR3 bases are TGTGCCAGCAGGTCAGGGGGTCAGCCCCAGCATTTT. Translated, it gives CASRSGGQPQHF.

This clonotype was picked up a small number of times. J is TRBJ2-3 and V is TRBV6-2 or TRBV6-3; tentatively, D is TRBD2 (5 bases). Germline lookup yields CDR1 MNHEY and CDR2 SVGEGT. Trimming stripped 8 bases from V and 2 bases from J, with 17 bases between. The CDR3 is made up of 15 amino acids. CDR3 protein: CASSVLALFTDTQYF. The DNA of the CDR3 is TGTGCCAGCTCCGTGCTAGCCTTATTCACAGATACGCAGTATTTT.

As to this clonotype: This could be a read error, since a much larger clone is one nucleotide away. The CDR3 reads CASQSSGTVETQYF. The CDR3 nucleotides are TGTGCCAGCCAGTCGAGCGGGACGGTAGAGACCCAGTACTTC. This chain connects TRBV5-6 to TRBJ2-5; TRBD2 matches at 7 bases. The V gene's germline CDR1 is SGHDT and CDR2 YYEEEE. V was pared by 7 bases and J by 4 bases, with 10 bases of the junction left unmatched. The CDR3 sequence is 14 residues long.

This clonotype was recorded many times. This chain connects TRBV29-1 to TRBJ1-2, with D possibly TRBD1 on 6 matching bases. The CDR3 loop spans 11 amino acids. V was pared by 6 bases and J by 7 bases, with 12 bases between. Germline loops: CDR1 SQVTM, CDR2 ANQGSEA. CDR3 sequence (DNA): TGCAGCGTGCCAGGGGTCCGTGGCTACACCTTC. This gives the protein CSVPGVRGYTF.

This clonotype appeared many times. The chain employs TRBV5-5 and TRBJ2-7, with 9 nucleotides matching TRBD1. The CDR3 is made up of 14 amino acids. V shed 5 bases and J 6 bases; nucleotides not matched to a gene: 9. Germline CDR1 SGHKS, CDR2 YYEKEE (reference sequence). This CDR3 reads CASSQTGTGTEQYF. In nucleotides, the CDR3 is TGTGCCAGCAGTCAGACGGGGACAGGGACCGAGCAGTACTTC.

This clonotype has only a few counts. A read error is possible here, since a much larger clone lies one base away. DNA for the CDR3: TGCGCCAGCAGCCAAGGCCCGGCGAGTGTGAACGAGCAGTACTTC. Amino acids: CASSQGPASVNEQYF. This chain connects TRBV4-3 to TRBJ2-7, with unresolved D. Germline V CDR1 and CDR2: LGHNA, YSLEER. Trimming removed 1 base at V and 5 bases at J, with 15 bases between. The CDR3 is 15 residues long.

This clonotype showed up many times. J is TRBJ2-3 and V is TRBV24-1; the D is unclear. Germline assignment: CDR1 KGHDR and CDR2 SFDVKD. With 9 bases removed from V and 3 bases from J, the gap between germline ends came to 6 bases. The CDR3 is 11 residues long. The CDR3 bases are TGTGCCACCGCATCAACAGATACGCAGTATTTT. Protein: CATASTDTQYF.

This clonotype appeared many times. The genes are TRBV11-2 and TRBJ1-2, with TRBD1 matching over 8 bases. Germline CDR1 is SGHAT and CDR2 is FQNNGV. Trimming took 5 bases from V and 4 from J; bases not matched to a gene: 3. This CDR3 has 13 amino acids. The DNA of the CDR3 is TGTGCCAGCAGCGCCGGGACAGGCTATGGCTACACCTTC. Protein product: CASSAGTGYGYTF.

This clonotype was recorded many times. The chain links TRBV7-2 to TRBJ2-7; perhaps TRBD1 as D (6 bases). The CDR3 sequence is 14 residues long. The V end was cut by 6 bases, the J end by 5 bases, with 17 bases between. CDR1 and CDR2 (germline): SGHTA, FQGNSA. DNA for the CDR3: TGTGCCAGCAGAGGACCAACAGGGTTTCACGAGCAGTACTTC. Translation gives CASRGPTGFHEQYF.

The sample holds a few counts of this clonotype. J is TRBJ1-1 and V is TRBV24-1; a weak D match, TRBD1 (5 bases). Trimming stripped 6 bases from V and 5 bases from J, with 9 bases between. CDR1 KGHDR and CDR2 SFDVKD come from the germline V gene. The CDR3 sequence is 12 residues long. The CDR3 DNA is TGTGCCACCAGTACGGGGCCTACTGAAGCTTTCTTT. Translation gives CATSTGPTEAFF.

This clonotype was observed many times. The chain joins TRBV6-5 to TRBJ2-5; TRBD1 might be the D (6 bases). Trimming took off 4 bases at V and 5 bases at J, with 14 bases between the two ends. The germline gives CDR1 MNHEY, CDR2 SVGAGI. The CDR3 length is 14 residues. In DNA, the CDR3 is TGTGCCAGCAGTTCAACAGGGTCCACGGAGACCCAGTACTTC. As protein: CASSSTGSTETQYF.

This clonotype was counted ten times or more. The chain joins TRBV20-1 to TRBJ1-2; tentatively, D is TRBD1 (6 bases). Between the trimmed V and J ends, which lost 6 bases and 8 bases, there was a span of 16 bases. This CDR3 region has 12 residues. Germline V gene sequence: CDR1 DFQATT, CDR2 SNEGSKA (reference sequence). This chain's CDR3 is CSARAGARGYTF. CDR3 in DNA: TGCAGTGCCCGCGCAGGGGCGAGGGGCTACACCTTC.

This clonotype has a handful of counts. The chain is built from TRBV6-5 and TRBJ2-7; 10 nucleotides match TRBD1. Germline V gene sequence: CDR1 MNHEY, CDR2 SVGAGI. CDR3 length: 14 amino acids. With 5 bases clipped from V and 3 bases from J, the junction kept 4 bases outside the gene matches. The CDR3 DNA reads as TGTGCCAGCAGTCCCGGGGACAGGGGCTACGAGCAGTACTTC. It is translated as CASSPGDRGYEQYF.

This clonotype was detected ten times or more. The CDR3, as DNA: TGTGCCAGCAGCCAAGCTCGAGCGGGGCGGGGAGATACGCAGTATTTT. It yields the protein CASSQARAGRGDTQYF. The rearrangement uses TRBV3-1 and TRBJ2-3; 7 nucleotides agree with TRBD2. The CDR3 is 16 residues long. Germline lookup yields CDR1 LGHDT and CDR2 YNNKEL (reference sequence). The V and J ends lost 1 base and 5 bases, in that order; junction bases with no gene match: 9.

This clonotype was seen repeatedly, ten times or more. This chain joins TRBV24-1 and TRBJ2-1, with 7 bases identical to TRBD2. The CDR3 runs 14 residues. Looked up from germline, CDR1 is KGHDR and CDR2 is SFDVKD. The junction had 3 bases not matched to a gene; V was cut back by 4 bases and J by 4 bases. Here the CDR3 DNA reads TGTGCCACCAGTGAAAGCGGGACTTACAATGAGCAGTTCTTC. Protein: CATSESGTYNEQFF.

The rearrangement uses TRBV11-2 and TRBJ1-1; D is possibly TRBD1 (6 bases). The CDR3 runs 16 residues. Trimming took off 5 bases at V and 1 base at J, with 17 bases between the two ends. The germline gives CDR1 SGHAT, CDR2 FQNNGV. The CDR3 DNA follows: TGTGCCAGCAGCCCCAAGGGGGGCGGGGGGAACACTGAAGCTTTCTTT. Translating it yields CASSPKGGGGNTEAFF.

This clonotype was detected a few times. Since a much larger clone is just one base distant, this may be a read error. The chain has TRBV19 and TRBJ2-3, with D unclear. CDR3 length: 14 residues. Germline V CDR1 and CDR2: LNHDA, SQIVND (reference sequence). CDR3 region: CAGSNGGGTDTQYF. The CDR3 nucleotides are TGTGCCGGTAGTAACGGTGGGGGCACAGATACGCAGTATTTT. Full variable domain (outside the CDR3, taken from reference TRBV19 and TRBJ2-3): DGGITQSPKYLFRKEGQNVTLSCEQNLNHDAMYWYRQDPGQGLRLIYYSQIVNDFQKGDIAEGYSVSREKKESFPLTVTSAQKNPTAFYLCAGSNGGGTDTQYFGPGTRLTVL.

Note on this clonotype: This could be a read error, since a much larger clone is one nucleotide away. Lacking the conserved final phenylalanine or tryptophan, this CDR3 likely reflects a read error. The chain uses TRBV4-2 and TRBJ2-1, with 11 positions matching TRBD2. Germline-derived CDR1 and CDR2 are LGHNA and YNFKEQ. V lost 3 bases, J lost 2 bases, and 3 bases stayed unmatched. The CDR3 totals 16 residues. CDR3 residues: CASSQVAGGTYNEQFL. Written as DNA, the CDR3 is TGTGCCAGCAGCCAGGTAGCGGGGGGGACCTACAATGAGCAGTTCCTC.

In its sample, this clonotype was seen many times. The CDR3 bases are TGTGCCAGTAGTAGTATCGGGACAGGGGGAGAGACCCAGTACTTC. Residues: CASSSIGTGGETQYF. This chain connects TRBV19 to TRBJ2-5; 11 bases match TRBD1. This CDR3 has 15 amino acids. Trimming at V came to 4 bases and at J to 4 bases, leaving 5 bases not matched to a gene. Germline V gene data show CDR1 as LNHDA and CDR2 as SQIVND (reference sequence).

This clonotype has a count of ten or more. CDR3 nucleotide sequence: TGTGCCAGTAGTACCCCCACCCTATTCGGGACGGATAGCAATCAGCCCCAGCATTTT. It translates to CASSTPTLFGTDSNQPQHF. V usage is TRBV19 and J usage is TRBJ1-5, with D possibly matching TRBD1 (5 bases). The germline V gene encodes CDR1 LNHDA and CDR2 SQIVND (reference sequence). This CDR3 is 19 amino acids long. Trimming stripped 4 bases from V and 0 bases from J, with 22 bases between.

A remark on this clonotype: Given the absence of the conserved phenylalanine or tryptophan at the CDR3 end, a read error is likely. The V call is TRBV7-9, the J call TRBJ1-1, with D uncertain. Germline-derived CDR1 and CDR2 are SEHNR and FQNEAQ (reference sequence). CDR3 length: 12 residues. V dropped 2 bases and J dropped 7 bases, with 8 bases sitting between them. As DNA, the CDR3 is TGTGCCAGCAGCTTAAAAGGAAGTGAAGCTTTCTAT. Translated, it gives CASSLKGSEAFY.

This clonotype was observed at least ten times. The rearrangement uses TRBV12-3 or TRBV12-4 and TRBJ2-5; no reliable D call. This CDR3 contains 14 residues. The V gene lost 3 bases and the J gene lost 5 bases, with 13 bases spanning the gap. The CDR3 region is CASSFRGDRETQYF. The DNA of the CDR3 is TGTGCCAGCAGTTTTCGTGGGGATCGGGAGACCCAGTACTTC.

The chain carries TRBV5-4 and TRBJ1-2; D is undetermined. V was shortened by 5 bases and J by 8 bases, with 16 bases between the two germline ends. Germline V gives CDR1 SGHNT, CDR2 YYREEE (reference sequence). The CDR3 runs 13 residues. CDR3 sequence: CASRGEGVKGYTF. CDR3 in DNA: TGTGCCAGCAGAGGCGAGGGAGTTAAGGGCTACACCTTC.

The genes are TRBV7-3 and TRBJ2-2, with D maybe TRBD2 (6 bases). V lost 5 bases, J lost 4 bases, and 14 bases lay in between. The germline CDR1 and CDR2 sequences are SGHTA and FQGTGA. This CDR3 is 15 amino acids long. The CDR3 bases are TGTGCCAGCAGCCCAGGCGGGACCCTCACCGGGGAGCTGTTTTTT. Protein: CASSPGGTLTGELFF.